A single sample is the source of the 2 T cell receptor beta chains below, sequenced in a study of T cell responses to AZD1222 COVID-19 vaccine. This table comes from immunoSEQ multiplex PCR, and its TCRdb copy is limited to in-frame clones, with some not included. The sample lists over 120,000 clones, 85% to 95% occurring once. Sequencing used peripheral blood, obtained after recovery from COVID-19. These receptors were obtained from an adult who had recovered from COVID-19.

The CDR3 sequence: CASSLGSWNEQFF. CDR3 nucleotides: TGTGCCAGCAGTTTAGGGAGCTGGAATGAGCAGTTCTTC. The chain combines TRBV12-3 or TRBV12-4 with TRBJ2-1; D unclear. This CDR3 is 13 amino acids long. The V and J ends lost 1 base and 7 bases respectively, with 8 bases between them.

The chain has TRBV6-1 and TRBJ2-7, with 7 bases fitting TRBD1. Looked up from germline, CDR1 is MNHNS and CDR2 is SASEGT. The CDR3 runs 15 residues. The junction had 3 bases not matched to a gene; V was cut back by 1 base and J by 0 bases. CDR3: CASSEEGGLSYEQYF. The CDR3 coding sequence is TGTGCCAGCAGTGAAGAAGGGGGCCTCTCCTACGAGCAGTACTTC.